Given below is one TCR beta chain in context. The specificity of this receptor is unknown. No clone much larger than this one lies a single base away; base qualities are absent. This specimen comes from a study of T cell repertoires in MIS-A myocarditis (dated by TCRdb to 2022 to 2024). The QIAamp DNA FFPE kit was used to extract genomic DNA from formalin-fixed paraffin-embedded autopsy tissue. The immunoSEQ bias-controlled multiplex PCR was used to amplify TCRbeta CDR3 regions, which were then sequenced at high throughput. Per the authors' processing: CDR3 sequences were collapsed and filtered by the immunoSEQ vendor pipeline to quantify abundance and frequency of each unique TCRbeta CDR3. Dominant CDR3 amino acid sequences were clustered with SARS-CoV-2-specific ImmuneCODE TCRbeta sequences by CD-HIT using a 90% global sequence identity threshold. Clones with frequencies of 0.1 to 1 were classed as hyperexpanded, and 0.01 to 0.1 as large. For the dominant clones, CDR3 amino acid sequences and V and J gene assignments were confirmed with MiXCR. The R stringdist package was used to compute Levenshtein distances between the patient clonotypes and the ImmuneCODE hits. TCRdb obtained this table from immuneACCESS and retained in-frame rearrangements with V and J assigned. These tables miss some clones; where compared with another copy, unresolved V genes account for less than half of the shortfall, and the remainder is unexplained. V and J calls and clone size are copied from that table; D and trimming were computed from the DNA. The sample yields 14,000 to 15,000 clones; around 69% were counted once. The ten largest clonotypes hold around 60% of the sample.

V is pared back by 0 bases and J by 4 bases, with 6 bases lying between the germline termini. The germline V gene encodes CDR1 MNHEY and CDR2 SVGAGI. Inclusive of the bounding cysteine and phenylalanine, the CDR3 is 14 residues long. The only DNA kept is the CDR3, 42 bases in frame from the first base. Sequencing input: left ventricle heart tissue obtained at autopsy. The cell subset or site label, read with the paper, signifies: cardiac tissue sample (left or right ventricle, interventricular septum, or pericardium). Recombination linked TRBV6-5 to TRBJ1-4; a confident D gene designation cannot be given. The TCR comes from a man aged 18 to 30 with fulminant myocarditis from multisystem inflammatory syndrome in adults (MIS-A) after COVID-19. CDR3 protein: CASSYSQINEKLFF. The nucleotide sequence is TGTGCCAGCAGTTACTCCCAGATTAATGAAAAACTGTTTTTT.